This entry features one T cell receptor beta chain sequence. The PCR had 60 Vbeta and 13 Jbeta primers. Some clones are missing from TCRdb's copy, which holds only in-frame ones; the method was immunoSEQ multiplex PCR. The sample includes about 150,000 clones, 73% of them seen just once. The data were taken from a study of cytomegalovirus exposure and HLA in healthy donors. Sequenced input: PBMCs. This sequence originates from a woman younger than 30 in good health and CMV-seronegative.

CDR3 nucleotides: TGTGCCACCATGGACAGGGGGTATACAGATACGCAGTATTTT. Translated, it gives CATMDRGYTDTQYF. The V call is TRBV28, the J call TRBJ2-3; 10 positions match TRBD1. The CDR3 has 14 amino acids. J was trimmed by 3 bases and V by 10 bases; bases with no gene match: 7. Germline V gene sequence: CDR1 MDHEN, CDR2 SYDVKM.